This T cell receptor (beta chain) comes out of a study of regulatory T cells in long-lasting Graves disease. Study findings and constraints: Newly diagnosed patients had higher TCR diversity than persistent Graves' patients did.

As for time point: newly diagnosed GD, antithyroid drugs for less than 3 months. PBMCs provided the RNA from which the TCR library was made. An endocrinology department in Xi'an, China, supplied the patients. This clonotype was seen at least ten times. The antigen is undetermined. Building of the TCR beta libraries involved iRepertoire HTBI primers and Arm-PCR of CDR3 regions. Methods used by the authors: Analysis of the samples identified 50 to 75 TRBV and 14 TRBJ segments. MiXCR, applied by TCRdb to the multiplex PCR reads, yields one record per CDR3 protein. TCRdb, not the original authors, processed these V and J calls. The sample consists of 530,000 or so distinct CDR3 sequences, about 13% of them appearing once. Looked up from germline, CDR1 is SNHLY and CDR2 is FYNNEI. CDR3 size: 11 residues. With 6 bases removed from V and 3 bases from J, the gap between germline ends came to 2 bases. The sample was also reused in another study, on T cells in Graves' hyperthyroidism and ophthalmopathy. Turning to that study: Patients having uncontrolled infection, another autoimmune disease, pregnancy or lactation were not included.

The origin of this receptor is a man aged 30 to 39 with Graves disease. The starting material was peripheral blood mononuclear cells (PBMCs), obtained at new diagnosis, from a patient treated with antithyroid drugs. The chain has TRBV2 and TRBJ2-2; D ambiguous. CDR3 loop: CASRYTGELFF. The CDR3 DNA reads TGTGCCAGCAGGTACACCGGGGAGCTGTTTTTT.